This is a list of T cell receptor beta chains from one sample in a study of cytomegalovirus exposure and HLA in healthy donors. Some clones are missing from TCRdb's copy, which holds only in-frame ones; the method was immunoSEQ multiplex PCR. The data hold more than 95,000 clones, with approximately 80% observed a single time. The sample taken for sequencing was PBMCs. These receptor sequences come from a man under 40 in good health and CMV-seronegative. Both conserved end residues are part of each CDR3. Fields, in order: V gene, clone size, J gene, D gene, CDR3 protein, CDR3 DNA. The D gene is left open where the match is weak. Rows give clone size only sometimes, using once, few, many, or a class for an expanded clone.

V gene: TRBV6-5
clone size: -
J gene: TRBJ2-5
D gene: -
CDR3 protein: CASSYDEGLGETQYF
CDR3 DNA: TGTGCCAGCAGTTACGATGAGGGACTCGGGGAGACCCAGTACTTC

V gene: TRBV7-6
clone size: few
J gene: TRBJ1-4
D gene: -
CDR3 protein: CASSHAGGEEEKLFF
CDR3 DNA: TGTGCCAGCAGCCACGCCGGGGGAGAGGAGGAAAAACTGTTTTTT

V gene: TRBV30
clone size: few
J gene: TRBJ2-1
D gene: -
CDR3 protein: CAWRSSSYNEQFF
CDR3 DNA: TGTGCCTGGAGGTCTAGCTCCTACAATGAGCAGTTCTTC

V gene: TRBV18
clone size: -
J gene: TRBJ1-5
D gene: -
CDR3 protein: CASSPRQSPLSNQPQHF
CDR3 DNA: TGTGCCAGCTCACCACGACAGTCTCCCCTAAGCAATCAGCCCCAGCATTTT

V gene: TRBV9
clone size: -
J gene: TRBJ2-3
D gene: TRBD2
CDR3 protein: CASSVDPAGGTDTQYF
CDR3 DNA: TGTGCCAGCAGCGTAGATCCAGCGGGAGGCACAGATACGCAGTATTTT

V gene: TRBV6-5
clone size: -
J gene: TRBJ1-1
D gene: -
CDR3 protein: CASSYGGPRNTEAFF
CDR3 DNA: TGTGCCAGCAGTTACGGAGGACCCAGGAACACTGAAGCTTTCTTT

V gene: TRBV19
clone size: -
J gene: TRBJ1-5
D gene: -
CDR3 protein: CASSMYEGESNQPQHF
CDR3 DNA: TGTGCCAGTAGTATGTATGAGGGAGAGAGCAATCAGCCCCAGCATTTT

V gene: TRBV5-6
clone size: -
J gene: TRBJ1-3
D gene: -
CDR3 protein: CASSLAGGSGNTIYF
CDR3 DNA: TGTGCCAGCAGCTTGGCCGGAGGCTCTGGAAACACCATATATTTT

V gene: TRBV2
clone size: -
J gene: TRBJ1-6
D gene: TRBD1
CDR3 protein: CASRYWGQGNTPLHF
CDR3 DNA: TGTGCCAGCAGATACTGGGGACAGGGGAATACACCCCTCCACTTT

V gene: TRBV18
clone size: once
J gene: TRBJ2-7
D gene: TRBD2
CDR3 protein: CASSPSGSSYEQYF
CDR3 DNA: TGTGCCAGCTCACCGAGCGGGAGCTCCTACGAGCAGTACTTC

V gene: TRBV12-2
clone size: -
J gene: TRBJ2-2
D gene: -
CDR3 protein: CASRLANHYTRTGLTGELFF
CDR3 DNA: TGTGCAAGTCGCTTAGCGAACCATTACACAAGGACAGGGCTGACCGGGGAGCTGTTTTTT

V gene: TRBV4-3
clone size: few
J gene: TRBJ2-7
D gene: TRBD2
CDR3 protein: CASSQDREEQVSSYEQYF
CDR3 DNA: TGCGCCAGCAGCCAAGATCGGGAGGAACAGGTTAGCTCCTACGAGCAGTACTTC

V gene: TRBV7-2
clone size: -
J gene: TRBJ2-7
D gene: TRBD2
CDR3 protein: CASSPRLAGGPDEQYF
CDR3 DNA: TGTGCCAGCAGCCCGCGGCTCGCGGGGGGGCCGGACGAGCAGTACTTC

V gene: TRBV7-8
clone size: -
J gene: TRBJ2-1
D gene: TRBD2
CDR3 protein: CASSLEWASGHRNEQFF
CDR3 DNA: TGTGCCAGCAGCTTAGAATGGGCTAGCGGGCATCGCAATGAGCAGTTCTTC

V gene: TRBV4-3
clone size: -
J gene: TRBJ1-5
D gene: -
CDR3 protein: CASSQVFQSNQPQHF
CDR3 DNA: TGCGCCAGCAGCCAAGTGTTCCAGAGCAATCAGCCCCAGCATTTT

V gene: TRBV4-1
clone size: once
J gene: TRBJ2-3
D gene: TRBD2
CDR3 protein: CASSQVRQREGTDTQYF
CDR3 DNA: TGCGCCAGCAGCCAAGTCCGCCAGCGGGAGGGCACAGATACGCAGTATTTT

V gene: TRBV28
clone size: -
J gene: TRBJ2-7
D gene: -
CDR3 protein: CASSLSGFGYEQYF
CDR3 DNA: TGTGCCAGCAGTTTATCCGGGTTCGGCTACGAGCAGTACTTC

V gene: TRBV5-4
clone size: -
J gene: TRBJ2-1
D gene: TRBD2
CDR3 protein: CASSFPTTSGGTEQFF
CDR3 DNA: TGTGCCAGCAGCTTCCCGACGACTAGCGGGGGGACTGAGCAGTTCTTC

V gene: TRBV9
clone size: -
J gene: TRBJ2-7
D gene: TRBD2
CDR3 protein: CASSGLAGAYEQYF
CDR3 DNA: TGTGCCAGCAGCGGACTAGCGGGAGCCTACGAGCAGTACTTC

V gene: TRBV28
clone size: -
J gene: TRBJ1-3
D gene: -
CDR3 protein: CASSPPGHVGNTIYF
CDR3 DNA: TGTGCCAGCAGCCCTCCGGGACACGTAGGAAACACCATATATTTT

V gene: TRBV14
clone size: -
J gene: TRBJ2-5
D gene: -
CDR3 protein: CASSQDLGTGLSGETQYF
CDR3 DNA: TGTGCCAGCAGCCAAGATCTAGGAACAGGGCTTTCGGGAGAGACCCAGTACTTC

V gene: TRBV28
clone size: -
J gene: TRBJ1-2
D gene: -
CDR3 protein: CASNGPDSNYGYTF
CDR3 DNA: TGTGCCAGCAATGGGCCGGACTCAAACTATGGCTACACCTTC

V gene: TRBV10-2
clone size: once
J gene: TRBJ2-2
D gene: -
CDR3 protein: CASSASTGELFF
CDR3 DNA: TGCGCCAGCAGTGCCAGTACCGGGGAGCTGTTTTTT

V gene: TRBV29-1
clone size: -
J gene: TRBJ2-1
D gene: -
CDR3 protein: CSVVSGLRDYSYNEQFF
CDR3 DNA: TGCAGCGTTGTGTCCGGGCTCCGGGATTACTCCTACAATGAGCAGTTCTTC

V gene: TRBV5-1
clone size: -
J gene: TRBJ2-2
D gene: TRBD2
CDR3 protein: CASSSALAGGPAGELFF
CDR3 DNA: TGCGCCAGCAGCTCGGCACTAGCGGGGGGGCCAGCCGGGGAGCTGTTTTTT

V gene: TRBV4-1
clone size: -
J gene: TRBJ1-2
D gene: TRBD1
CDR3 protein: CASSQEPAGGYGYTF
CDR3 DNA: TGCGCCAGCAGCCAAGAGCCCGCAGGGGGCTATGGCTACACCTTC

V gene: TRBV5-1
clone size: -
J gene: TRBJ2-7
D gene: TRBD1
CDR3 protein: CASSVGQGPAYEQYF
CDR3 DNA: TGCGCCAGCAGCGTGGGACAGGGGCCCGCCTACGAGCAGTACTTC

V gene: TRBV6-1
clone size: -
J gene: TRBJ1-3
D gene: -
CDR3 protein: CASSEQGSGNTIYF
CDR3 DNA: TGTGCCAGCAGTGAACAGGGCTCCGGAAACACCATATATTTT

V gene: TRBV12-5
clone size: -
J gene: TRBJ1-1
D gene: -
CDR3 protein: CASGPGVGAFF
CDR3 DNA: TGTGCTAGTGGCCCGGGGGTGGGCGCTTTCTTT

V gene: TRBV6-5
clone size: -
J gene: TRBJ2-3
D gene: TRBD1
CDR3 protein: CASRGQGGGTDTQYF
CDR3 DNA: TGTGCCAGCAGGGGACAGGGAGGGGGCACAGATACGCAGTATTTT

V gene: TRBV11-2
clone size: -
J gene: TRBJ2-3
D gene: TRBD2
CDR3 protein: CASSFELADYTDTQYF
CDR3 DNA: TGTGCCAGCAGCTTCGAACTAGCGGACTACACAGATACGCAGTATTTT

V gene: TRBV4-3
clone size: -
J gene: TRBJ2-5
D gene: -
CDR3 protein: CASSTGIQETQYF
CDR3 DNA: TGCGCCAGCAGTACCGGGATACAAGAGACCCAGTACTTC

V gene: TRBV27
clone size: -
J gene: TRBJ2-7
D gene: TRBD2
CDR3 protein: CATKKLAGKYEQYF
CDR3 DNA: TGTGCCACCAAAAAACTAGCGGGAAAATACGAGCAGTACTTC

V gene: TRBV30
clone size: -
J gene: TRBJ1-2
D gene: -
CDR3 protein: CAWSVSQSGYTF
CDR3 DNA: TGTGCCTGGAGTGTCTCGCAGTCGGGCTACACCTTC

V gene: TRBV6-5
clone size: -
J gene: TRBJ2-1
D gene: -
CDR3 protein: CASSKLEEQFF
CDR3 DNA: TGTGCCAGCAGCAAACTAGAGGAGCAGTTCTTC

V gene: TRBV19
clone size: -
J gene: TRBJ1-1
D gene: -
CDR3 protein: CASSLRGNTEAFF
CDR3 DNA: TGTGCCAGTAGCCTCAGAGGAAACACTGAAGCTTTCTTT

V gene: TRBV5-6
clone size: few
J gene: TRBJ2-5
D gene: -
CDR3 protein: CASSLGTGPAGREKTQYF
CDR3 DNA: TGTGCCAGCAGCTTGGGGACAGGGCCAGCGGGACGGGAGAAGACCCAGTACTTC

V gene: TRBV19
clone size: -
J gene: TRBJ2-4
D gene: TRBD1
CDR3 protein: CASSIVSPGTGGQNIQYF
CDR3 DNA: TGTGCCAGTAGTATCGTCTCCCCCGGAACAGGGGGTCAAAACATTCAGTACTTC

V gene: TRBV6-1
clone size: few
J gene: TRBJ1-6
D gene: -
CDR3 protein: CASSEGTALNSPLHF
CDR3 DNA: TGTGCCAGCAGTGAAGGGACAGCTCTTAATTCACCCCTCCACTTT

V gene: TRBV29-1
clone size: -
J gene: TRBJ2-3
D gene: -
CDR3 protein: CSVGGVPTDTQYF
CDR3 DNA: TGCAGCGTTGGAGGCGTCCCCACAGATACGCAGTATTTT

V gene: TRBV2
clone size: -
J gene: TRBJ2-2
D gene: TRBD2
CDR3 protein: CASRPGTSGYGELFF
CDR3 DNA: TGTGCCAGCAGGCCCGGGACTAGCGGATACGGGGAGCTGTTTTTT

V gene: TRBV10-2
clone size: once
J gene: TRBJ1-2
D gene: TRBD1
CDR3 protein: CASSRDRDYGYTF
CDR3 DNA: TGCGCCAGTAGCAGGGACAGGGACTATGGCTACACCTTC

V gene: TRBV11-3
clone size: -
J gene: TRBJ1-1
D gene: TRBD1
CDR3 protein: CASSLVGGSDTEAFF
CDR3 DNA: TGTGCCAGCAGCTTAGTAGGGGGCAGTGATACTGAAGCTTTCTTT

V gene: TRBV14
clone size: once
J gene: TRBJ1-1
D gene: -
CDR3 protein: CASSQAAVMNTEAFF
CDR3 DNA: TGTGCCAGCAGCCAAGCGGCGGTTATGAACACTGAAGCTTTCTTT

V gene: TRBV9
clone size: -
J gene: TRBJ2-5
D gene: -
CDR3 protein: CASSVVGGTQETQYF
CDR3 DNA: TGTGCCAGCAGCGTAGTTGGCGGAACTCAAGAGACCCAGTACTTC

V gene: TRBV2
clone size: -
J gene: TRBJ2-5
D gene: -
CDR3 protein: CASSDLVGAGQTQYF
CDR3 DNA: TGTGCCAGCAGTGATTTGGTGGGGGCCGGGCAGACCCAGTACTTC

V gene: TRBV7-2
clone size: -
J gene: TRBJ2-1
D gene: TRBD2
CDR3 protein: CASSLGTSGSREQFF
CDR3 DNA: TGTGCCAGCAGCTTAGGGACTAGCGGGAGTCGTGAGCAGTTCTTC

V gene: TRBV7-2
clone size: -
J gene: TRBJ2-1
D gene: -
CDR3 protein: CASSFSQGQPFF
CDR3 DNA: TGTGCCAGCAGCTTCTCACAGGGTCAGCCGTTCTTC

V gene: TRBV5-1
clone size: -
J gene: TRBJ2-1
D gene: TRBD2
CDR3 protein: CASSRSSGSPYNEQFF
CDR3 DNA: TGCGCCAGCAGTCGTTCTAGCGGGAGTCCGTACAATGAGCAGTTCTTC

V gene: TRBV5-1
clone size: -
J gene: TRBJ2-3
D gene: -
CDR3 protein: CASSLVQGDTQYF
CDR3 DNA: TGCGCCAGCAGCTTGGTTCAGGGAGATACGCAGTATTTT

V gene: TRBV2
clone size: -
J gene: TRBJ1-2
D gene: TRBD1
CDR3 protein: CASSGQGGYGYTF
CDR3 DNA: TGTGCCAGCAGTGGACAGGGCGGCTATGGCTACACCTTC

V gene: TRBV19
clone size: few
J gene: TRBJ1-5
D gene: -
CDR3 protein: CASSSQARGVQPQHF
CDR3 DNA: TGTGCCAGTAGTTCACAGGCCCGGGGGGTCCAGCCCCAGCATTTT

V gene: TRBV11-3
clone size: -
J gene: TRBJ2-3
D gene: TRBD2
CDR3 protein: CASSFGLAATDTQYF
CDR3 DNA: TGTGCCAGCAGCTTCGGACTAGCGGCTACAGATACGCAGTATTTT

V gene: TRBV6-5
clone size: few
J gene: TRBJ1-2
D gene: TRBD1
CDR3 protein: CASSYSGTDLYGYTF
CDR3 DNA: TGTGCCAGCAGTTACTCCGGGACAGACCTTTATGGCTACACCTTC